The 28 T cell receptor beta chains presented below share a single source sample, sequenced in a study of T cell repertoires in cytomegalovirus infection. TCRdb itself ran the reads through MiXCR, one entry per CDR3 protein. The table includes around 550,000 distinct CDR3 sequences, approximately 26% detected once. The material sequenced was PBMCs. These receptors originate from a human donor in good health (CMV status not recorded). Some clones in this sample may be carry-over from other donors' samples.

This clonotype was seen a few times. The chain uses TRBV28 and TRBJ2-1; 13 bases are shared with TRBD2. The CDR3 is 15 residues long. J lost 8 bases, V lost 7 bases, and 8 bases had no gene match. Germline V gene sequence: CDR1 MDHEN, CDR2 SYDVKM. The CDR3 nucleotides are TGTGCCAGCACCAAGGGACTAGCGGGATTCTATGAGCAGTTCTTC. Its protein is CASTKGLAGFYEQFF.

This clonotype was recorded at least ten times. The chain joins TRBV6-1 to TRBJ2-2, with D unclear. This CDR3 is 15 amino acids long. The germline V and J ends were trimmed by 4 bases and 0 bases, with 9 bases remaining between them. In germline, CDR1 is MNHNS, CDR2 SASEGT. The CDR3 region has the DNA TGTGCCAGCAGTGTTGCAGGTTCGAACACCGGGGAGCTGTTTTTT. This sequence encodes CASSVAGSNTGELFF.

The rearrangement uses TRBV5-1 and TRBJ2-2; no clear D. Germline V gene lookup returns CDR1 SGHRS and CDR2 YFSETQ. This CDR3 contains 14 residues. Trimming took 4 bases from V and 7 from J, leaving 14 bases between them. CDR3 nucleotides: TGCGCCAGCAGCCCATGGAATGGGGTCGGGGAGCTGTTTTTT. Its protein product is CASSPWNGVGELFF.

V usage is TRBV24-1 and J usage is TRBJ1-1; a weak D match, TRBD1 (6 bases). Trimming removed 7 bases at V and 0 bases at J, with 8 bases between. The germline gives CDR1 KGHDR, CDR2 SFDVKD. The CDR3 runs to 13 residues. CDR3 protein: CATSDRLNTEAFF. CDR3 coding DNA: TGTGCCACCAGCGACAGGCTGAACACTGAAGCTTTCTTT.

This rearrangement joins TRBV11-1 to TRBJ2-7; D remains ambiguous. Trimming left V 2 bases short and J 3 bases short, with 11 bases between. The CDR3 length is 14 residues. CDR1 and CDR2 from the germline V gene are SGHAT and FQDESV (reference sequence). CDR3 sequence (DNA): TGTGCCAGCAGCTTAAAACCTTCGATCTACGAGCAGTACTTC. Translating gives CASSLKPSIYEQYF. The variable domain in full, with the rest retrieved from reference TRBV11-1 and TRBJ2-7, is EAEVAQSPRYKITEKSQAVAFWCDPISGHATLYWYRQILGQGPELLVQFQDESVVDDSQLPKDRFSAERLKGVDSTLKIQPAELGDSAMYLCASSLKPSIYEQYFGPGTRLTVT.

The CDR3 DNA sequence: TGCAGTGTTAACGGACCGAGCTCCTATAATTCACCCCTCCACTTT. Protein: CSVNGPSSYNSPLHF. V and J are TRBV20-1 and TRBJ1-6; D is unresolved. V lost 7 bases and J 0 bases, leaving 13 bases between the germline ends. This CDR3 has 15 residues. Germline V gene data show CDR1 as DFQATT and CDR2 as SNEGSKA (reference sequence).

The V call is TRBV7-3, the J call TRBJ2-7; D is uncertain. Germline V gives CDR1 SGHTA, CDR2 FQGTGA. The CDR3 spans 13 residues. The V gene lost 0 bases and the J gene lost 8 bases, with 11 bases spanning the gap. In nucleotides, the CDR3 is TGTGCCAGCAGCTTAACGGAGCATGGCCAGCAGTACTTC. Its translation is CASSLTEHGQQYF.

This clonotype was seen repeatedly, ten times or more. The chain has TRBV7-2 and TRBJ2-5; no firm D call. The CDR3 has 14 amino acids. Germline lookup yields CDR1 SGHTA and CDR2 FQGNSA. V shed 5 bases and J shed 0 bases, with 10 bases lying between them. The CDR3 region has the DNA TGTGCCAGCAGCCCAACCCTGGACCAAGAGACCCAGTACTTC. This encodes CASSPTLDQETQYF. The full variable domain, with the rest looked up from reference TRBV7-2 and TRBJ2-5, is GAGVSQSPSNKVTEKGKDVELRCDPISGHTALYWYRQSLGQGLEFLIYFQGNSAPDKSGLPSDRFSAERTGGSVSTLTIQRTQQEDSAVYLCASSPTLDQETQYFGPGTRLLVL.

This clonotype was seen ten or more times. This chain uses TRBV7-2 with TRBJ2-5; D is unresolved. The length of the CDR3 is 12 residues. V was pared by 6 bases and J by 5 bases, with 10 bases between. Germline V gene sequence: CDR1 SGHTA, CDR2 FQGNSA. CDR3: CASSSHWETQYF. CDR3 DNA: TGTGCCAGCAGTTCACACTGGGAGACCCAGTACTTC.

The chain recombines TRBV7-9 with TRBJ1-2, with D maybe TRBD1 (6 bases). The CDR3 totals 15 residues. CDR1 and CDR2 (germline): SEHNR, FQNEAQ (reference sequence). With 2 bases removed from V and 3 bases from J, the gap between germline ends came to 13 bases. The CDR3 DNA reads TGTGCCAGCAGCTTATACGGGGGCGCGGACTATGGCTACACCTTC. Amino acid sequence: CASSLYGGADYGYTF.

The chain joins TRBV19 to TRBJ2-6; D gene ambiguous. Trimming removed 4 bases at V and 3 bases at J, with 10 bases between. The CDR3 extends over 15 amino acids. Germline V gene lookup returns CDR1 LNHDA and CDR2 SQIVND (reference sequence). CDR3 DNA sequence: TGTGCCAGTAGTAGACCACGGCTTGGGGCCAACGTCCTGACTTTC. Protein sequence: CASSRPRLGANVLTF.

The chain links TRBV6-2 or TRBV6-3 to TRBJ2-3; TRBD2 aligns across 15 bases. Germline CDR1 and CDR2: MNHEY and SVGEGT. Trimming took 2 bases from V and 2 from J; bases not matched to a gene: 14. There are 21 residues in the CDR3. CDR3 region: CASSYPSRTSGRALTTDTQYF. CDR3 sequence (DNA): TGTGCCAGCAGTTACCCGTCTCGGACTAGCGGGAGGGCTCTTACCACAGATACGCAGTATTTT.

The V call is TRBV6-2 or TRBV6-3, the J call TRBJ1-2; no definite D call. This CDR3 is 13 amino acids long. Germline CDR1 and CDR2: MNHEY and SVGEGT. Trimming cost V 6 bases and J 8 bases, with 16 bases left between them. CDR3: CASRNGPTGGYTF. The CDR3, as DNA: TGTGCCAGCAGAAACGGTCCAACGGGCGGCTACACCTTC.

The sample holds a few counts of this clonotype. The CDR3 DNA sequence: TGTGCCAGCAGGCCGACTAGCGGGAGGGCCGGAGAGCAGTTCTTC. Translated: CASRPTSGRAGEQFF. The chain links TRBV28 to TRBJ2-1; 14 bases line up with TRBD2. Trimming took 6 bases from V and 10 from J; bases not matched to a gene: 8. The germline V gene encodes CDR1 MDHEN and CDR2 SYDVKM. The CDR3 loop spans 15 amino acids.

This clonotype came up many times. The V and J genes are TRBV27 and TRBJ2-1; 11 nucleotides align to TRBD2. The CDR3 runs to 15 residues. After removal of 6 bases from V and 4 bases from J, the junction contained 5 bases not matched to a gene. Germline CDR1 is MNHEY and CDR2 is SMNVEV (reference sequence). The CDR3, as DNA: TGTGCCAGCAGAATAGCGGGAGGGCCTTACAATGAGCAGTTCTTC. As protein: CASRIAGGPYNEQFF.

The chain recombines TRBV6-1 with TRBJ2-5, with D perhaps TRBD1 or TRBD2 (5 bases each). Germline CDR1 is MNHNS and CDR2 is SASEGT. Trimming took 7 bases from V and 2 from J, leaving 17 bases between them. This CDR3 region has 15 residues. The CDR3 region is CASTPLGHRQETQYF. The CDR3 DNA sequence: TGTGCCAGCACCCCACTAGGACACCGACAAGAGACCCAGTACTTC.

The chain couples TRBV6-5 to TRBJ1-5, with a tentative D call TRBD1 (6 bases). The length of the CDR3 is 15 residues. Between the trimmed V and J ends, which lost 6 bases and 3 bases, there was a span of 15 bases. Germline CDR1 and CDR2: MNHEY and SVGAGI. In nucleotides, the CDR3 is TGTGCCAGCAGCTTGGGGCAGGGGATCAATCAGCCCCAGCATTTT. Residues: CASSLGQGINQPQHF.

A few counts support this clonotype. The rearrangement links TRBV10-3 to TRBJ2-1; 9 bases are shared with TRBD2. Germline V gene sequence: CDR1 ENHRY, CDR2 SYGVKD. The length of the CDR3 is 13 residues. Trimming removed 7 bases from V and 5 bases from J; junction bases left unmatched: 3. The CDR3 sequence is CAITREGDNEQFF. In DNA, the CDR3 is TGTGCCATCACGCGGGAGGGGGACAATGAGCAGTTCTTC.

The chain uses TRBV7-9 and TRBJ2-7; D unresolved. The length of the CDR3 is 14 residues. The ends were cut back, 4 bases at V and 4 bases at J, with 14 bases in the middle. Germline CDR1 and CDR2: SEHNR and FQNEAQ (reference sequence). CDR3: CASSSGPWPYEQYV. The CDR3 region has the DNA TGTGCCAGCAGCTCAGGCCCTTGGCCTTACGAGCAGTACGTC.

Concerning this clonotype itself: A junction boundary mismatches the germline segment, possibly from a read error. V usage is TRBV7-6 and J usage is TRBJ2-1; no definite D call. The length of the CDR3 is 16 residues. CDR1 SGHVS and CDR2 FNYEAQ come from the germline V gene. In DNA, the CDR3 is TGTGCTAGCAGCCCCCTAACCCGGGCCATGGGCAATGAGCAGTTCTTC. Protein sequence: CASSPLTRAMGNEQFF.

This clonotype was observed at least ten times. V is TRBV19 and J is TRBJ1-2, with 10 bases that match TRBD1. V lost 3 bases, J lost 3 bases, and 7 bases stayed unmatched. CDR1 and CDR2 (germline): LNHDA, SQIVND (reference sequence). This CDR3 contains 16 residues. Here the CDR3 DNA reads TGTGCCAGTAGTATCACAAGGGACAGGGGCGACTATGGCTACACCTTC. Its protein is CASSITRDRGDYGYTF.

On this clonotype itself: The CDR3 does not close with the conserved phenylalanine or tryptophan, likely indicating a read error. The J gene is TRBJ1-2, the V gene TRBV20-1; 10 bases fit TRBD1. This CDR3 region has 13 residues. The germline CDR1 and CDR2 sequences are DFQATT and SNEGSKA (reference sequence). The J segment lost 7 bases and the V segment lost 6 bases, leaving 8 bases of the junction unmatched. CDR3 in DNA: TGCAGTGCCAGGACAGGGGGATTGAGTGGCTACACCTCC. Translating it yields CSARTGGLSGYTS.

This clonotype was observed at least ten times. The J gene is TRBJ2-7, the V gene TRBV7-2, with 13 positions matching TRBD2. The CDR3 sequence is 16 residues long. The ends lost 6 bases at V and 6 bases at J; junction bases unmatched: 11. CDR1 SGHTA and CDR2 FQGNSA come from the germline V gene. In DNA form, the CDR3 reads TGTGCCAGCAGTCGACTAGCGGGAGGCCCGGAGGGCGAGCAGTACTTC. The encoded protein is CASSRLAGGPEGEQYF. Using reference TRBV7-2 and TRBJ2-7 for the parts outside the CDR3, the full variable domain is GAGVSQSPSNKVTEKGKDVELRCDPISGHTALYWYRQSLGQGLEFLIYFQGNSAPDKSGLPSDRFSAERTGGSVSTLTIQRTQQEDSAVYLCASSRLAGGPEGEQYFGPGTRLTVT.

This clonotype came up a few times. The CDR3 nucleotides read TGTGCCAGCAGTCGGGACTTCTACGAGCAGTACTTC. It specifies CASSRDFYEQYF. This chain connects TRBV7-8 to TRBJ2-7; TRBD2 is a possible D gene (6 bases). Germline CDR1 is SGHVS and CDR2 is FQNEAQ. V was shortened by 6 bases and J by 3 bases, with 9 bases between the two germline ends. The length of the CDR3 is 12 residues.

The chain combines TRBV11-2 with TRBJ2-7; D is unclear. The V and J ends lost 5 bases and 2 bases respectively, with 16 bases between them. Germline V lookup: CDR1 SGHAT, CDR2 FQNNGV. This CDR3 region has 15 residues. CDR3 bases: TGTGCCAGCAGCCCGGGCTCTGCGAGGACCTACGAGCAGTACGTC. Its translation: CASSPGSARTYEQYV.

The chain's CDR3 is CASSLGREVYNEQFF. DNA of the CDR3: TGTGCCAGCAGTTTAGGGCGGGAGGTTTACAATGAGCAGTTCTTC. The chain links TRBV28 to TRBJ2-1, with TRBD2 identical over 8 bases. V dropped 2 bases and J dropped 4; count of bases not matched to a gene: 4. The CDR3 runs 15 residues. Germline V CDR1 and CDR2: MDHEN, SYDVKM.

This clonotype came up many times. V gene TRBV7-2 combines with J gene TRBJ2-6; 12 nucleotides agree with TRBD1. There are 18 residues in the CDR3. Trimming at V came to 5 bases and at J to 3 bases, leaving 8 bases not matched to a gene. The germline CDR1 and CDR2 sequences are SGHTA and FQGNSA. This CDR3 reads CASSRGTGGAFGANVLTF. The CDR3 nucleotides are TGTGCCAGCAGCCGCGGGACAGGGGGCGCTTTTGGGGCCAACGTCCTGACTTTC.

The J gene is TRBJ1-1, the V gene TRBV6-8, with D uncertain. V lost 7 bases, J lost 10 bases, and 19 bases lay in between. Germline V gene sequence: CDR1 MNHGY, CDR2 SAAAGT. CDR3 length: 13 amino acids. DNA for the CDR3: TGTGCCAGCACCACTCCCCGGGCGGACGGAGCTTTCTTT. Protein sequence: CASTTPRADGAFF.